The entry below describes one TCR beta chain. Positively selected for CCR7, the CD45RO-negative cells used as naive CD8 cells excluded terminally differentiated effector memory CD45RA+ cells. CDR1 and CDR2 (germline): SGDLS, YYNGEE. The V and J ends lost 0 bases and 3 bases, in that order; junction bases with no gene match: 3. This CDR3 is built from 15 residues. The sample is drawn from a study of shared clonotypes between healthy human individuals. Authors' processing steps: ImmunoSEQ only sent back junction sequences with no quality scores, so filtering was done differently. Using immunoSEQ multiplex PCR, the repertoire was profiled, and TCRdb retains in-frame clones only, with some absent. V, J and clone size reflect that table, while D and trimming were determined from the DNA. The table shows more than 2 million clones, with around 95% occurring only once.

Sequencing was performed on naive CD8+ T cells from PBMCs. This clonotype originated in a man younger than 30 in good health. Some clones in this sample may be carry-over from other donors' samples. The rearrangement links TRBV9 to TRBJ2-7; 10 positions agree with TRBD2. The CDR3, as DNA: TGTGCCAGCAGCGTAGCTAGCGGGAGTAACTACGAGCAGTACTTC. It codes for CASSVASGSNYEQYF.